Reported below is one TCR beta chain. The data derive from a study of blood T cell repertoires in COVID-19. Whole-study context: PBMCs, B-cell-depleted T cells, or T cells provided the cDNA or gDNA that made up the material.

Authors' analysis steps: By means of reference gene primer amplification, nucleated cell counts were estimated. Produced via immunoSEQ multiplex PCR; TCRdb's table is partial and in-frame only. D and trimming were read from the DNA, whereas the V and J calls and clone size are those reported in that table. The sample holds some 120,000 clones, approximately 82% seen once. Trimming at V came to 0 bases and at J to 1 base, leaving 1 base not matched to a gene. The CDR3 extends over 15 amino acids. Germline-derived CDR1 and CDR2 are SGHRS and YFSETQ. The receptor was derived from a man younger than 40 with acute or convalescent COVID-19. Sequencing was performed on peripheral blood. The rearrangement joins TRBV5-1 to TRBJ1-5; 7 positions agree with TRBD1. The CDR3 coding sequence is TGCGCCAGCAGCTTGGGGGGACAGAGCAATCAGCCCCAGCATTTT. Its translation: CASSLGGQSNQPQHF.